Below, one T cell receptor (beta chain) is given with its context. This entry belongs to a study of T cell responses to AZD1222 COVID-19 vaccine. Clones were read by immunoSEQ multiplex PCR, and TCRdb kept only the in-frame ones, dropping some. The sample holds 110,000 or so clones, approximately 90% seen once. Per the germline V gene, CDR1 is LNHNV and CDR2 is YYDKDF (reference sequence). The CDR3 length is 17 residues. V was cut by 3 bases and J by 1 base, with 15 bases left in between. J is TRBJ2-2 and V is TRBV15, with D maybe TRBD1 (8 bases). The TCR comes from an adult who received the AZD1222 COVID-19 vaccine. The material was peripheral blood, obtained 28 days after the second AZD1222 dose. The CDR3, as DNA: TGTGCCACCAGCAGCGTACACAGGGGGGGGAACACCGGGGAGCTGTTTTTT. This translates into CATSSVHRGGNTGELFF.